These 27 T cell receptor beta chains share one sample of origin, sequenced in a study of shared clonotypes between healthy human individuals. Profiling relied on immunoSEQ multiplex PCR, and the TCRdb table lists in-frame clones only, not all of them. The repertoire has around 2.5 million clones, under 95% of them found once; the top ten carry approximately 0.35%. The specimen sequenced was naive CD4+ T cells from PBMCs. The subset was: CD45RA+ positively selected. The receptors here all came from a man between 18 and 35 years old in good health. Some clones in this sample may be carry-over from other donors' samples.

This clone appeared a few times. The chain's CDR3 is CASSFLQGGAFF. The CDR3 DNA sequence: TGTGCCAGCAGCTTCCTACAGGGGGGAGCTTTCTTT. V usage is TRBV5-4 and J usage is TRBJ1-1; TRBD1 aligns across 8 bases. The V gene end was trimmed by 2 bases and the J gene end by 10 bases; junction bases not matched to a gene: 4. Per germline, CDR1 SGHNT and CDR2 YYREEE (reference sequence). This CDR3 region has 12 residues. Looking up the rest from reference TRBV5-4 and TRBJ1-1 gives the full variable domain: ETGVTQSPTHLIKTRGQQVTLRCSSQSGHNTVSWYQQALGQGPQFIFQYYREEENGRGNFPPRFSGLQFPNYSSELNVNALELDDSALYLCASSFLQGGAFFGQGTRLTVV.

The rearrangement links TRBV29-1 to TRBJ2-1; D may be TRBD1 or TRBD2 (7 bases each). The CDR3 covers 15 residues. V gave up 6 bases and J gave up 3 bases, with 18 bases separating them. Germline V lookup: CDR1 SQVTM, CDR2 ANQGSEA. The CDR3 region is CSVPRQGGFYNEQFF. For the CDR3, the DNA is TGCAGCGTCCCCCGACAGGGAGGGTTCTACAATGAGCAGTTCTTC.

The V call is TRBV6-6, the J call TRBJ1-5; D perhaps matches TRBD1 (6 bases). From germline, CDR1 is MNHNY and CDR2 SVGAGI (reference sequence). There are 14 residues in the CDR3. The V gene lost 6 bases and the J gene lost 1 base, with 10 bases spanning the gap. The CDR3 loop is CASSVTGSNQPQHF. The CDR3 nucleotides are TGTGCCAGCAGCGTTACAGGGAGCAATCAGCCCCAGCATTTT.

The V and J genes are TRBV5-1 and TRBJ2-3, with D hard to call. V was pared by 5 bases and J by 0 bases, with 10 bases between. This CDR3 has 14 amino acids. Germline V gives CDR1 SGHRS, CDR2 YFSETQ. Here the CDR3 reads CASREQTSTDTQYF. The CDR3 DNA is TGCGCCAGCAGAGAACAGACAAGCACAGATACGCAGTATTTT.

The genes are TRBV5-8 and TRBJ1-5; TRBD1 might be the D (5 bases). The CDR3 runs 15 residues. Deletions cut 7 bases from V and 4 bases from J, with 18 bases between. Per germline, CDR1 SGHTS and CDR2 YDEGEE. The DNA of the CDR3 is TGTGCCAGCGGAGATACAGGCTTCGGGAATCAGCCCCAGCATTTT. Translating it yields CASGDTGFGNQPQHF.

The rearrangement uses TRBV28 and TRBJ1-2; 7 bases match TRBD1. After removal of 2 bases from V and 8 bases from J, the junction contained 8 bases not matched to a gene. The germline V gene encodes CDR1 MDHEN and CDR2 SYDVKM. This CDR3 spans 14 amino acids. The CDR3 bases are TGTGCCAGCAGTTTAGTGGTAGGAGGGGGCGGCTACACCTTC. Its protein product is CASSLVVGGGGYTF.

The chain has TRBV27 and TRBJ1-4; D gene ambiguous. Per the germline V gene, CDR1 is MNHEY and CDR2 is SMNVEV (reference sequence). The V and J ends lost 4 bases and 2 bases respectively, with 17 bases between them. This CDR3 contains 17 residues. CDR3 residues: CASSWAGPRRTNEKLFF. CDR3 nucleotide sequence: TGTGCCAGCAGTTGGGCCGGACCGCGCCGGACTAATGAAAAACTGTTTTTT.

The sample holds a few counts of this clone. Other nucleotide sequences in the sample specify the same CDR3. The V and J genes are TRBV6-5 and TRBJ1-3; no clear D. Germline V lookup: CDR1 MNHEY, CDR2 SVGAGI. V shed 2 bases and J shed 0 bases, with 5 bases lying between them. The CDR3 loop spans 14 amino acids. CDR3 sequence: CASSYRSSGNTIYF. Written as DNA, the CDR3 is TGTGCCAGCAGTTACAGGAGCTCTGGAAACACCATATATTTT.

The J gene is TRBJ1-1, the V gene TRBV30; D ambiguous. Germline V gene data show CDR1 as GTSNPN and CDR2 as SVGIG (reference sequence). V gave up 5 bases and J gave up 0 bases, with 7 bases separating them. The CDR3 contains 12 residues. As DNA, the CDR3 is TGTGCCTGGGAGAGGGTGAACACTGAAGCTTTCTTT. This sequence encodes CAWERVNTEAFF.

This chain connects TRBV18 to TRBJ2-7; D is ambiguous. This CDR3 has 16 residues. Germline assignment: CDR1 KGHSH and CDR2 LQKENI. V was clipped by 1 base and J by 0 bases, with 13 bases between them. In DNA form, the CDR3 reads TGTGCCAGCTCACCACGGAGCCCAAGGAACTCCTACGAGCAGTACTTC. Translating it yields CASSPRSPRNSYEQYF.

This clone was seen a few times. V and J are TRBV6-5 and TRBJ1-2; 8 nucleotides match TRBD1. The V gene end was trimmed by 6 bases and the J gene end by 12 bases; junction bases not matched to a gene: 9. CDR3 size: 12 residues. Per germline, CDR1 MNHEY and CDR2 SVGAGI. CDR3 nucleotides: TGTGCCAGCAGGACTCCCCAGGGGGCGCACACCTTC. This sequence encodes CASRTPQGAHTF.

Of note for this clone: Mismatch with germline at one junction end may stem from a read error. V and J are TRBV9 and TRBJ2-4; 7 bases line up with TRBD2. This CDR3 is built from 15 residues. From germline, CDR1 is SGDLS and CDR2 YYNGEE. As DNA, the CDR3 is TGTGCCAGCAGCGTCTTGGCGGGAGCCCAAAACATTCAGTACTTC. This codes for CASSVLAGAQNIQYF.

CDR3 DNA: TGTGCCATCACGGGAGGGGACACCTACGAGCAGTACTTC. Residues: CAITGGDTYEQYF. The chain combines TRBV10-3 with TRBJ2-7; 8 bases match TRBD2. Trimming at V came to 7 bases and at J to 2 bases, leaving 4 bases not matched to a gene. Looked up from germline, CDR1 is ENHRY and CDR2 is SYGVKD. The CDR3 sequence is 13 residues long.

This rearrangement joins TRBV7-3 to TRBJ2-1, with a weak D call TRBD2 (6 bases). The CDR3 has 13 amino acids. V lost 4 bases to trimming and J lost 7 bases, with 11 bases between them. Germline V gives CDR1 SGHTA, CDR2 FQGTGA. The CDR3 DNA reads as TGTGCCAGCAGCTCGGGACTTTTTAATGAGCAGTTCTTC. Its translation: CASSSGLFNEQFF.

The CDR3 protein is CAIREQGSNQPQHF. The CDR3 bases are TGTGCCATCAGGGAACAGGGGAGCAATCAGCCCCAGCATTTT. J is TRBJ1-5 and V is TRBV10-3; 7 bases match TRBD1. The CDR3 is 14 residues long. J was trimmed by 1 base and V by 6 bases; bases with no gene match: 3. From germline, CDR1 is ENHRY and CDR2 SYGVKD.

V gene TRBV5-4 combines with J gene TRBJ1-2, with D maybe TRBD1 (5 bases). Trimming stripped 4 bases from V and 7 bases from J, with 20 bases between. CDR1 and CDR2 from the germline V gene are SGHNT and YYREEE (reference sequence). This CDR3 has 15 residues. The CDR3 sequence: CASSPRDPLRFGYTF. The CDR3 DNA sequence: TGTGCCAGCAGCCCGCGGGACCCCCTCAGATTTGGCTACACCTTC.

V gene TRBV19 combines with J gene TRBJ2-5; unclear D gene. Germline lookup yields CDR1 LNHDA and CDR2 SQIVND (reference sequence). With 3 bases removed from V and 7 bases from J, the gap between germline ends came to 9 bases. The CDR3 runs to 12 residues. The CDR3 loop reads CASSMEFGTQYF. CDR3 coding DNA: TGTGCCAGTAGTATGGAATTTGGGACCCAGTACTTC. The full variable domain, with the rest looked up from reference TRBV19 and TRBJ2-5, is DGGITQSPKYLFRKEGQNVTLSCEQNLNHDAMYWYRQDPGQGLRLIYYSQIVNDFQKGDIAEGYSVSREKKESFPLTVTSAQKNPTAFYLCASSMEFGTQYFGPGTRLLVL.

The chain links TRBV7-2 to TRBJ2-7; the match to TRBD1 covers 9 bases. There are 17 residues in the CDR3. The junction had 12 bases not matched to a gene; V was cut back by 2 bases and J by 4 bases. Germline-derived CDR1 and CDR2 are SGHTA and FQGNSA. Here the CDR3 DNA reads TGTGCCAGCAGCTTATCCTTCCCCCGGGACAGGGTATACGAGCAGTACTTC. It is translated as CASSLSFPRDRVYEQYF. The full variable domain, with the rest looked up from reference TRBV7-2 and TRBJ2-7, is GAGVSQSPSNKVTEKGKDVELRCDPISGHTALYWYRQSLGQGLEFLIYFQGNSAPDKSGLPSDRFSAERTGGSVSTLTIQRTQQEDSAVYLCASSLSFPRDRVYEQYFGPGTRLTVT.

The chain has TRBV27 and TRBJ2-3; 13 bases align to TRBD2. The CDR3 loop spans 17 amino acids. With V trimmed by 5 bases and J by 3 bases, 8 bases remained unmatched. CDR1 and CDR2 (germline): MNHEY, SMNVEV (reference sequence). CDR3 loop: CASSQTGLAGRTDTQYF. CDR3 nucleotide sequence: TGTGCCAGCAGTCAGACGGGACTAGCGGGAAGAACAGATACGCAGTATTTT.

The gene calls are TRBV28 and TRBJ2-1; TRBD2 matches 9 bases. Trimming cost V 5 bases and J 7 bases; bases outside gene matches: 15. The CDR3 contains 17 residues. Germline V CDR1 and CDR2: MDHEN, SYDVKM. Here the CDR3 reads CASSKKQGWSGRNEQFF. The CDR3, as DNA: TGTGCCAGCAGTAAAAAACAGGGATGGAGCGGGAGGAATGAGCAGTTCTTC.

J is TRBJ2-5 and V is TRBV9, with 7 positions matching TRBD2. The CDR3 runs 18 residues. Losses at the gene ends were 2 bases for V and 1 base for J; bases not matched to a gene: 14. Germline CDR1 is SGDLS and CDR2 is YYNGEE. The CDR3 sequence: CASSVHPLGRASQETQYF. For the CDR3, the DNA is TGTGCCAGCAGCGTCCACCCGTTGGGGAGGGCCTCCCAAGAGACCCAGTACTTC. The full variable domain, its missing parts supplied by reference TRBV9 and TRBJ2-5, is DSGVTQTPKHLITATGQRVTLRCSPRSGDLSVYWYQQSLDQGLQFLIQYYNGEERAKGNILERFSAQQFPDLHSELNLSSLELGDSALYFCASSVHPLGRASQETQYFGPGTRLLVL.

CDR3 DNA sequence: TGCAGTGCTCTGACAGGGAATGAGCAGTTCTTC. Translating gives CSALTGNEQFF. J is TRBJ2-1 and V is TRBV20-1; 7 nucleotides agree with TRBD1. With V trimmed by 5 bases and J by 7 bases, 2 bases remained unmatched. This CDR3 contains 11 residues. From germline, CDR1 is DFQATT and CDR2 SNEGSKA (reference sequence).

The rearrangement uses TRBV2 and TRBJ1-2; the D is unclear. CDR3 length equals 14 residues. Germline V gene sequence: CDR1 SNHLY, CDR2 FYNNEI. The V end was cut by 2 bases, the J end by 7 bases, with 14 bases between. The CDR3 sequence: CASSEFGNSGGYTF. CDR3 coding DNA: TGTGCCAGCAGTGAATTCGGGAATTCGGGTGGCTACACCTTC.

Concerning this clone itself: Germline is not matched at one junction end, which may reflect a read error. The chain has TRBV5-8 and TRBJ1-1, with 7 bases lining up with TRBD1. Germline-derived CDR1 and CDR2 are SGHTS and YDEGEE. The CDR3 extends over 12 amino acids. The CDR3 nucleotides read TGTGCCAGCAGCTTGGGATGGGACAGCGCTCTATTT. This translates into CASSLGWDSALF.

The chain recombines TRBV5-1 with TRBJ2-1; D ambiguous. Per germline, CDR1 SGHRS and CDR2 YFSETQ. Deletions cut 4 bases from V and 7 bases from J, with 21 bases between. The CDR3 has 16 residues. CDR3 DNA sequence: TGCGCCAGCAGCAAGCAGCCTCCCGGAGATTGGAATGAGCAGTTCTTC. Its translation: CASSKQPPGDWNEQFF.

This clone was detected only once. CDR3 sequence reads: CASSPRPPDTQYF. In DNA form, the CDR3 reads TGTGCCAGCTCACCCCGGCCCCCAGATACGCAGTATTTT. The chain couples TRBV18 to TRBJ2-3; D ambiguous. The V gene's germline CDR1 is KGHSH and CDR2 LQKENI. Trimming shortened V by 3 bases and J by 4 bases, and 8 bases separated the two germline ends. There are 13 residues in the CDR3.

In DNA, the CDR3 is TGTGCCACCAGCGGATGGACTAGCGGGCTCCCCTACAATGAGCAGTTCTTC. Amino acids: CATSGWTSGLPYNEQFF. The chain is built from TRBV15 and TRBJ2-1, with TRBD2 matching over 11 bases. The junction had 8 bases not matched to a gene; V was cut back by 5 bases and J by 2 bases. The CDR3 length is 17 residues. Germline values: CDR1 LNHNV, CDR2 YYDKDF (reference sequence).